This T cell receptor (beta chain) was documented in a study of blood T cell repertoires in COVID-19. Study context: There were acute and convalescent COVID-19 samples, and they came from the United States, Italy and Spain.

The length of the CDR3 is 13 residues. V was pared by 5 bases and J by 8 bases, with 7 bases of the junction left unmatched. CDR1 and CDR2 (germline): LNHNV, YYDKDF (reference sequence). Original analysis: From reference gene primer amplification, estimates of nucleated cell counts were derived. Using immunoSEQ multiplex PCR, the repertoire was profiled, and TCRdb retains in-frame clones only, with some absent. The V and J calls and the clone size are those of that table, but D and trimming were determined from the DNA. The table shows more than 60,000 clones, with around two thirds occurring only once.

The chain has TRBV15 and TRBJ1-2, with TRBD1 matching 8 bases. The sample was peripheral blood. The sequence came from a human donor with acute or convalescent COVID-19. The donor label of this sample is uncertain. CDR3 protein: CATSADRAGGYTF. The CDR3 nucleotides are TGTGCCACCAGCGCGGACAGGGCAGGAGGCTACACCTTC.